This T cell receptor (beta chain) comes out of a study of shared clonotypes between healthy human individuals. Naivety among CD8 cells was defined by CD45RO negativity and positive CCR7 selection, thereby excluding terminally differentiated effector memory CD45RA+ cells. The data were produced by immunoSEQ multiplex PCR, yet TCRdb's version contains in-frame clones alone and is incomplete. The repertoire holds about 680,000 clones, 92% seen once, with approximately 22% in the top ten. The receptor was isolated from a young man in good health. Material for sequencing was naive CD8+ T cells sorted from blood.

CDR3 sequence (DNA): TGTGCCAGCAGCCAAGAACCGACTAGCGGTACCTACAATGAGCAGTTCTTC. Translation: CASSQEPTSGTYNEQFF. The chain joins TRBV14 to TRBJ2-1, with 9 bases identical to TRBD2. Germline V lookup: CDR1 SGHDN, CDR2 FVKESK. V shed 0 bases and J 2 bases; nucleotides not matched to a gene: 5. This CDR3 spans 17 amino acids.